This TCR beta chain originates from a study of T cells in Graves' hyperthyroidism and ophthalmopathy. The wider study: Peripheral blood specimens were obtained at initial diagnosis, prior to any treatment.

Amplified TCR beta CDR3 regions derived from RNA transcripts. The HTBI primer set was used in a first-round RT-PCR of the TCR CDR3. Each CDR3 protein gets one entry after TCRdb re-called the multiplex PCR reads with MiXCR. This table has 400,000 or so distinct CDR3 sequences, about 15% appearing once. This clonotype was seen only a few times. What it binds is not known. Notes on the study in general: Ophthalmopathy, which appeared later, was predicted by the model a median about 6 months before onset. Most thyroid-expanded clonotypes above 0.001 were also found in blood.

The CDR3 length is 15 residues. V lost 6 bases to trimming and J lost 0 bases, with 14 bases between them. In germline, CDR1 is ENHRY, CDR2 SYGVKD. The origin of this receptor is a woman aged 55-70 years with Graves' ophthalmopathy. The sequencing input was blood. This chain uses TRBV10-3 with TRBJ1-1; D remains ambiguous. CDR3 region: CAISPVLNMNTEAFF. The CDR3 region has the DNA TGTGCCATCAGCCCCGTACTGAACATGAACACTGAAGCTTTCTTT.